This TCR beta chain was sequenced for a study of cytomegalovirus exposure and HLA in healthy donors. Study-wide points: Differences between HLA loci emerged in a later analysis of TCR association rates, with DRB1 most and HLA-C fewest. A few chains linked to CMV were shown in vitro to be specific for CMV antigens. Cytomegalovirus association was assigned to more than 150 TCR beta chains. A missense variant in DCLRE1C was later tied to TCR beta V- and J-gene trimming.

With 6 bases clipped from V and 6 bases from J, the junction kept 5 bases outside the gene matches. Germline assignment: CDR1 MNHNY and CDR2 SVGAGI (reference sequence). The CDR3 contains 15 residues. Notes on this clone: The antigen remains unidentified.

Primers: 60 Vbeta forward and 13 Jbeta reverse. Only in-frame clones appear in the TCRdb table, and some are missing; sequencing was by immunoSEQ multiplex PCR. The sample contains some 90,000 clones, under 85% of which appear only once. The sequenced material came from PBMCs. The rearrangement links TRBV6-6 to TRBJ2-3, with 14 bases aligning to TRBD2. This TCR derives from a woman in her thirties or forties in good health and CMV-seronegative. CDR3 DNA: TGTGCCAGCAGGCCCAGACTAGCGGGGGGGGATACGCAGTATTTT. This gives the protein CASRPRLAGGDTQYF.